This T cell receptor beta chain emerged from a study of PD-1 blockade in classical Hodgkin lymphoma. For this clone: Its matching antigen is unknown.

Study observations and caveats: TCR diversity rose significantly by C4D1 in CD4+ but not CD8+ cells. Complete responders showed a baseline diversity that resembled the diversity of newly diagnosed patients. The origin of the repertoire differences remains undefined, with disease activity or prior therapy as possible causes.

Per germline, CDR1 SEHNR and CDR2 FQNEAQ (reference sequence). The CDR3 extends over 14 amino acids. Deletions cut 1 base from V and 3 bases from J, with 6 bases between. Each patient's relapse followed autologous stem cell transplantation, and brentuximab vedotin exposure varied. Sequenced by immunoSEQ multiplex PCR; TCRdb stores in-frame clones only, minus some. The data contain just over 35,000 clones, 60% to 80% of them singletons. This specimen was peripheral blood mononuclear cells (PBMCs), taken before the second cycle of nivolumab. The chain links TRBV7-9 to TRBJ1-4; D not resolved. This sequence was found in a human donor with classical Hodgkin lymphoma. CDR3 in amino acids: CASSLGLANEKLFF. The CDR3 nucleotides are TGTGCCAGCAGCTTAGGGTTAGCTAATGAAAAACTGTTTTTT. The variable domain in full, with the rest retrieved from reference TRBV7-9 and TRBJ1-4, is DTGVSQNPRHKITKRGQNVTFRCDPISEHNRLYWYRQTLGQGPEFLTYFQNEAQLEKSRLLSDRFSAERPKGSFSTLEIQRTEQGDSAMYLCASSLGLANEKLFFGSGTQLSVL.